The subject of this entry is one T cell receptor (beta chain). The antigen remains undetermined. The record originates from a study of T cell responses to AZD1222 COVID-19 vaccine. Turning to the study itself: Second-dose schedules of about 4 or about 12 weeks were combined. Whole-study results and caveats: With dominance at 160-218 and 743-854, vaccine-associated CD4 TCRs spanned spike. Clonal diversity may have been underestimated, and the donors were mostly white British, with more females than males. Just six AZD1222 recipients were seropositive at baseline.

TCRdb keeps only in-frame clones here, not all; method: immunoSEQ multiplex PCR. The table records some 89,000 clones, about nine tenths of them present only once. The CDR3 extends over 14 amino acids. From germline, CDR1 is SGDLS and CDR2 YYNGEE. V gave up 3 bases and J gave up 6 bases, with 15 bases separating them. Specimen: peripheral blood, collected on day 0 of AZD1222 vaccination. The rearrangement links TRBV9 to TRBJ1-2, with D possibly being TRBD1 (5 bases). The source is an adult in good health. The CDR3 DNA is TGTGCCAGCAGCGAGTCCCCCAGGGTGGATGGCTACACCTTC. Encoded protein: CASSESPRVDGYTF.